This T cell receptor beta chain comes out of a study of OX40 agonist ivuxolimab in advanced cancers. Generated by immunoSEQ multiplex PCR, the TCRdb table keeps only in-frame clones and is missing some. The repertoire holds 59,000 or so clones, with approximately 82% as singletons. Sequencing used CD4+ or CD8+ T cells sorted from blood, obtained in a trial of the OX40 agonist ivuxolimab. The sequence came from an adult with an advanced solid tumor such as melanoma, head and neck, liver or kidney cancer.

The CDR3 spells CSVAGHDQPQHF. The CDR3 DNA follows: TGCAGCGTTGCGGGACACGATCAGCCCCAGCATTTT. The chain has TRBV29-1 and TRBJ1-5, with D tentatively TRBD1 (6 bases). The V end lost 4 bases, the J end lost 5 bases, and 9 bases lay between the germline ends. Germline V gives CDR1 SQVTM, CDR2 ANQGSEA. This CDR3 is built from 12 residues. Looking up the rest from reference TRBV29-1 and TRBJ1-5 gives the full variable domain: SAVISQKPSRDICQRGTSLTIQCQVDSQVTMMFWYRQQPGQSLTLIATANQGSEATYESGFVIDKFPISRPNLTFSTLTVSNMSPEDSSIYLCSVAGHDQPQHFGDGTRLSIL.